This T cell receptor beta chain was sequenced during a study of T cell responses to AZD1222 COVID-19 vaccine (dated by TCRdb to the early 2020s). Describing the broader study: A total of 233 trial participants underwent TCR sequencing, of whom about 210 received two doses of AZD1222 and 26 received two doses of the MenACWY control vaccine. Enrollment into the trials was organized by age into subgroups of 18-55, 56-69 and 70-plus years, and those subgroups contained roughly 150, 30 and 60 TCR-sequenced participants, respectively. Overall study outcomes, separate from this receptor: Participants were mostly white British, with more females than males. The authors suggested clonal diversity may have been underestimated. The 56-69-year group was small, and its depth increase did not reach significance, likely because of low power. Conclusions about previously exposed vaccinees were limited because only six AZD1222 recipients were SARS-CoV-2 seropositive at baseline. Reportedly, almost half of the unique spike-specific TCRs recognized epitopes lying outside the regions that are mutated in the B.1.351 and B.1.1.7 variants. CD4 TCRs associated with the vaccine covered the entire spike protein, and the dominant responses were in regions 160-218 and 743-854. Because no day 14 peak-response samples were available, the repertoires could be characterized only after the peak T cell response. Spike-specific TCR breadth and depth rose significantly after two AZD1222 doses compared with day 0 and with MenACWY recipients.

The CDR3 runs 15 amino acids, cysteine and phenylalanine included. The DNA shown is the 45-base CDR3, in frame from base 1. The germline V end is reduced by 9 bases and the J end by 7 bases; junction bases left unmatched: 10. From the germline V gene (reference sequence), CDR1 is LNHDA and CDR2 is SQIVND. Regarding this clone: Its antigen has not been determined. No per-base quality is available; no much larger clone lies one base away.

The sample's time point, from its label and the paper: about 28 days (+/-7) after the second vaccine dose. AZD1222 recipients given second doses at about 4 weeks or at about 12 weeks were pooled, since spike-specific TCR depth and breadth were not found to differ between the two schedules. The vaccinee samples were drawn from two UK trials, COV001 and COV002, one of which was a single-blind randomized controlled phase 2/3 trial testing AZD1222 (ChAdOx1 nCoV-19) in healthy adults. For TCRbeta chain sequencing, PBMC samples from trial participants were taken at day 0 and at day 28 after the second dose. The CDR3 regions of human TCRbeta chains were analyzed by immunosequencing. Concerning the study's data processing: TCRs in the repertoires were matched against a reference library of SARS-CoV-2-specific TCRs that had been generated with the MIRA antigen-specificity platform. Breadth was defined as the fraction of unique TCRs that were SARS-CoV-2-associated. Depth was defined as the fraction of total T cells that were SARS-CoV-2-associated. Using the MIRA data, each spike-specific TCR was assigned both to the spike region to which the TCR was reactive and to a CD4 or CD8 class. Log10-transformed breadth and depth values were compared by one-way ANOVA with Sidak's multiple comparisons tests. The clones in this table, taken by TCRdb from immuneACCESS, are in-frame only. Not every clone is retained; where verified, under half of the shortfall comes from an unresolved V gene, and the cause of the rest is unknown. The V and J calls and the clone size are those of that table, but D and trimming were determined from the DNA. The sample table holds roughly 160,000 clones, of which more than 75% were seen once. Jointly, the top ten make up around 4.5% of the sample.

The receptor's source is an adult who received the AZD1222 COVID-19 vaccine. The rearrangement combines TRBV19 with TRBJ1-4; the junction holds 11 bases that match TRBD1. Material: peripheral blood, obtained 28 days after the second AZD1222 dose. The CDR3 here reads CASGRRTGGSEKLFF. The DNA sequence follows: TGTGCCAGCGGCAGACGGACAGGGGGCAGTGAAAAACTGTTTTTT.